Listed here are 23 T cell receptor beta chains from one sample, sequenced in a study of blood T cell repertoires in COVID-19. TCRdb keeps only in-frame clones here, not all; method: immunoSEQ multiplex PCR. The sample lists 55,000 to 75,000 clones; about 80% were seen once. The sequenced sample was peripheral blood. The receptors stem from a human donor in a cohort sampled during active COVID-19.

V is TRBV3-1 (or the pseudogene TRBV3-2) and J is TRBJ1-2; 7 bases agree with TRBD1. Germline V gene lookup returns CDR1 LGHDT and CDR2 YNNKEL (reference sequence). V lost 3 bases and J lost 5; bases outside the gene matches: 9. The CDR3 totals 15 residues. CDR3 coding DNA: TGTGCCAGCAGCCAGAGGGGGGACAGTGTATATGGCTACACCTTC. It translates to CASSQRGDSVYGYTF.

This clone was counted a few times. CDR3 coding DNA: TGTGCCAGCAGCTGGTTGGTAGGACAGATAAATCAGCCCCAGCATTTT. It specifies CASSWLVGQINQPQHF. This chain links TRBV11-1 with TRBJ1-5; TRBD1 might be the D (6 bases). CDR3 length: 16 residues. CDR1 SGHAT and CDR2 FQDESV come from the germline V gene (reference sequence). The V end was cut by 4 bases, the J end by 4 bases, with 17 bases between.

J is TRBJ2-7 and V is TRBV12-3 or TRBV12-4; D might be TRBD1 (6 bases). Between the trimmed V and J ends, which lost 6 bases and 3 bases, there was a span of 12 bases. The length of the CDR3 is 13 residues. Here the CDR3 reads CASSPEQGYEQYF. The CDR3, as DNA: TGTGCCAGCAGCCCTGAACAGGGCTACGAGCAGTACTTC.

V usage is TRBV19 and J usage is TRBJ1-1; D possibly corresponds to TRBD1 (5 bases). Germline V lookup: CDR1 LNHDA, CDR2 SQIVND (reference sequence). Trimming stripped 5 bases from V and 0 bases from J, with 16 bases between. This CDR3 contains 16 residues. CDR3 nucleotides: TGTGCCAGTAGTCAAAGGGGAGGATTAATGAACACTGAAGCTTTCTTT. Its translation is CASSQRGGLMNTEAFF.

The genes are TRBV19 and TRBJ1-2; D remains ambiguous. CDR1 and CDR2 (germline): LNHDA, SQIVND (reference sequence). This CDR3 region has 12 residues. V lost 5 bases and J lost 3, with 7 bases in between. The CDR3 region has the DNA TGTGCCAGTAGTCCCCAGGACTATGGCTACACCTTC. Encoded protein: CASSPQDYGYTF.

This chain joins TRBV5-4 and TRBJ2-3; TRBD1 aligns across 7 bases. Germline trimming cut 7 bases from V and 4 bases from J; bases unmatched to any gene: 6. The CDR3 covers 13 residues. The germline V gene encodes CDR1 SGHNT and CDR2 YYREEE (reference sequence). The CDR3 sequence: CASSGTGADTQYF. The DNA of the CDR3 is TGTGCCAGCTCCGGAACAGGGGCAGATACGCAGTATTTT.

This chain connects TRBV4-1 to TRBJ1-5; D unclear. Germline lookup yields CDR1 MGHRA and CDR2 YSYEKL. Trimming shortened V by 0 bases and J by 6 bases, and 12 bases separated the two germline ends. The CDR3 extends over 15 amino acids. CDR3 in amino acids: CASSQDGSGIQPQHF. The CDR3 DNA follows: TGCGCCAGCAGCCAAGATGGGAGTGGGATTCAGCCCCAGCATTTT.

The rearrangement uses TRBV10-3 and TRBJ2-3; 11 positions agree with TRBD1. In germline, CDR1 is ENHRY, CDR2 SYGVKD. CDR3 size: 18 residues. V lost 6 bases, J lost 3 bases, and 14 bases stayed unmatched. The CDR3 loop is CAISHRTGGASGTDTQYF. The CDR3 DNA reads TGTGCCATCAGCCACAGGACAGGGGGCGCCTCGGGGACAGATACGCAGTATTTT.

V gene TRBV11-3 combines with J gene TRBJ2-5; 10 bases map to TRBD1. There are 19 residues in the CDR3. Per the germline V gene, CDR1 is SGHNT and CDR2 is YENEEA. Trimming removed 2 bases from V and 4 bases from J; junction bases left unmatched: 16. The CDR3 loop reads CASSLREKQGQGRGETQYF. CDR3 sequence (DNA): TGTGCCAGCAGCTTACGCGAGAAACAGGGACAGGGGAGAGGAGAGACCCAGTACTTC.

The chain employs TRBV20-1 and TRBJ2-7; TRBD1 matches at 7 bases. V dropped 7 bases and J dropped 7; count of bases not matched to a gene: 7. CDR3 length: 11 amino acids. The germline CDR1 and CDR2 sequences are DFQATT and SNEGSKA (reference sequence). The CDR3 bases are TGCAGTGGGGCAGGGGGTATTGAGCAGTACTTC. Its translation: CSGAGGIEQYF.

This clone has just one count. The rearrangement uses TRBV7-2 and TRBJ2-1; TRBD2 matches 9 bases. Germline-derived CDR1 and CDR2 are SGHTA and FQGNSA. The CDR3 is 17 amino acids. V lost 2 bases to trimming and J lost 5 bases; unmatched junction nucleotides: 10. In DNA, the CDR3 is TGTGCCAGCAGCTTAATTTTTCACGCGGGAGGGAACAATGAGCAGTTCTTC. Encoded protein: CASSLIFHAGGNNEQFF.

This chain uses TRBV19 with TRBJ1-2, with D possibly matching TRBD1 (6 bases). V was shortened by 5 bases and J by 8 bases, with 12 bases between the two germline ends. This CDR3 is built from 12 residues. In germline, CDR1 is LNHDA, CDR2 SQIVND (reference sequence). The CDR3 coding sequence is TGTGCCAGTAGTTCAGGGGTGGACGGCTACACCTTC. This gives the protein CASSSGVDGYTF. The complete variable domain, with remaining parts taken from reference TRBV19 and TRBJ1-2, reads DGGITQSPKYLFRKEGQNVTLSCEQNLNHDAMYWYRQDPGQGLRLIYYSQIVNDFQKGDIAEGYSVSREKKESFPLTVTSAQKNPTAFYLCASSSGVDGYTFGSGTRLTVV.

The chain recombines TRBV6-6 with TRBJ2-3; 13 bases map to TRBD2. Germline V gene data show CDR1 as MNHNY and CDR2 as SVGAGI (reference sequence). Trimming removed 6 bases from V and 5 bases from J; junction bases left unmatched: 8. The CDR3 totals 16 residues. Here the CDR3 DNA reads TGTGCCAGCAGAAAGACTAGCGGGGGGCCCGGAGATACGCAGTATTTT. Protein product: CASRKTSGGPGDTQYF.

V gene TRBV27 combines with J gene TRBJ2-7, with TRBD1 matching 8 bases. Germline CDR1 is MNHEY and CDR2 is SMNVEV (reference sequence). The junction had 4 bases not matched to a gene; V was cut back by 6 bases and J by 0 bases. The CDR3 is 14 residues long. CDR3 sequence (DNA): TGTGCCAGCAGGAAGGACAGGGACTCCTACGAGCAGTACTTC. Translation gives CASRKDRDSYEQYF.

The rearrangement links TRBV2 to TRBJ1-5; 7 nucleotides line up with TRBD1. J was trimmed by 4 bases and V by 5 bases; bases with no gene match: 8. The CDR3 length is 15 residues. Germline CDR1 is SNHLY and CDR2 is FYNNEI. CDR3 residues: CASSQQGLSNQPQHF. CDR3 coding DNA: TGTGCCAGCAGTCAACAGGGGTTGAGTAATCAGCCCCAGCATTTT.

CDR3 sequence reads: CATSREEDTEAFF. CDR3 nucleotides: TGTGCCACCAGCAGAGAAGAGGATACTGAAGCTTTCTTT. This chain uses TRBV15 with TRBJ1-1; D call uncertain. The CDR3 covers 13 residues. V lost 0 bases and J lost 5, with 7 bases in between. CDR1 is LNHNV and CDR2 is YYDKDF in the germline V gene (reference sequence).

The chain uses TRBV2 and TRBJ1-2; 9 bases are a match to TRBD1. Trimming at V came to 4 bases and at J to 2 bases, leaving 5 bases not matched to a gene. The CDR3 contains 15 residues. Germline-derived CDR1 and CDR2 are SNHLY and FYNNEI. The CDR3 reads CASSARTGDNYGYTF. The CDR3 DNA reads TGTGCCAGCAGTGCCCGGACAGGGGACAACTATGGCTACACCTTC.

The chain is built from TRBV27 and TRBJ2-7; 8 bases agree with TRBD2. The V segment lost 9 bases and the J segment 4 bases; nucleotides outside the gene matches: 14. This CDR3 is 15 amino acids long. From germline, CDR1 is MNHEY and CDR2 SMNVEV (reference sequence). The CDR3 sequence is CASRGGAGGEYEQYF. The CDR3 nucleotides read TGTGCCAGTCGGGGGGGGGCGGGAGGTGAATACGAGCAGTACTTC.

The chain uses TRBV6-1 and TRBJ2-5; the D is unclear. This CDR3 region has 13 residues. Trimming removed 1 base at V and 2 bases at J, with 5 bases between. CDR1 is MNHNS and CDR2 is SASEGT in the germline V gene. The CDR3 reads CASSEVSQETQYF. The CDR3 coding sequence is TGTGCCAGCAGTGAAGTCAGTCAAGAGACCCAGTACTTC.

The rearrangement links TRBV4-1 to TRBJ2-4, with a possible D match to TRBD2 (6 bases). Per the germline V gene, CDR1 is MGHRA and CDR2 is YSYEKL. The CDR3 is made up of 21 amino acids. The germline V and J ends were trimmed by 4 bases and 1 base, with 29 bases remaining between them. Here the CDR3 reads CASSPDQPRSSGTRAKNIQYF. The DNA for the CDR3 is TGCGCCAGCAGCCCAGATCAACCCAGGTCCTCCGGGACTCGGGCCAAAAACATTCAGTACTTC.

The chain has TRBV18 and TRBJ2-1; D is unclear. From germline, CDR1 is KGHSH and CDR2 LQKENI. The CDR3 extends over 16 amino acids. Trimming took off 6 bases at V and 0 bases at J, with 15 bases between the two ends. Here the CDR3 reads CASSPSGSSSYNEQFF. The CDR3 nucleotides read TGTGCCAGCTCCCCCTCCGGGTCGAGCTCCTACAATGAGCAGTTCTTC.

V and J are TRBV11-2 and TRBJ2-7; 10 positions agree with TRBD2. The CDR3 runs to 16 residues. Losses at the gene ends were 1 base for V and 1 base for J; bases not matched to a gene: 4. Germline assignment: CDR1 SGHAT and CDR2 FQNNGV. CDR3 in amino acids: CASSLAASGRSYEQYF. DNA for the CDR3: TGTGCCAGCAGCTTAGCGGCTAGCGGGAGATCCTACGAGCAGTACTTC.

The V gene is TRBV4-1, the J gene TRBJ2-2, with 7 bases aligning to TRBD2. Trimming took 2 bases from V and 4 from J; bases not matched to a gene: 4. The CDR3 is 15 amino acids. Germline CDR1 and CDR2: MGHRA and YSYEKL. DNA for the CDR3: TGCGCCAGCAGCCAACGGGGGGACCTCACCGGGGAGCTGTTTTTT. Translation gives CASSQRGDLTGELFF.